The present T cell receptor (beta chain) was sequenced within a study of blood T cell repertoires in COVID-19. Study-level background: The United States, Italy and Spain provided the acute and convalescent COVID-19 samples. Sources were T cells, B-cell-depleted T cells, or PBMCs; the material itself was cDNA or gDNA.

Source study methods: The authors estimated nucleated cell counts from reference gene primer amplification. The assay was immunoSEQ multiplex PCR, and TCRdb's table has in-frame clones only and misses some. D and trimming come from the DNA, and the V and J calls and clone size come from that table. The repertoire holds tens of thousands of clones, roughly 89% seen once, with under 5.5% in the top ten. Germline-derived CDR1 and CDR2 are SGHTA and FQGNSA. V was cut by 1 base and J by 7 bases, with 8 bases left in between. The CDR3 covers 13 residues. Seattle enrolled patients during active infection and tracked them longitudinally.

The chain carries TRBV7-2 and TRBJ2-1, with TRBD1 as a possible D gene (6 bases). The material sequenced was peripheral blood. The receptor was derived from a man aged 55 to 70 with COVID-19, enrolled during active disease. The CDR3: CASSLDRVNEQFF. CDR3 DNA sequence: TGTGCCAGCAGCTTAGACAGGGTGAATGAGCAGTTCTTC.